Sequencing of this T cell receptor (beta chain) was carried out in a study of identifying expanded T cells in peripheral blood. The data were produced by immunoSEQ multiplex PCR, yet TCRdb's version contains in-frame clones alone and is incomplete. The sample includes tens of thousands of clones, 88% of them seen just once. Germline assignment: CDR1 LGHNA and CDR2 YSLEER. The V segment lost 3 bases and the J segment 6 bases; nucleotides outside the gene matches: 15. CDR3 length equals 17 residues. The chain combines TRBV4-3 with TRBJ2-7; TRBD1 matches at 9 bases. The sequence was obtained from a person between 18 and 69 years old in good health. Sequencing input: blood. The CDR3 DNA is TGCGCCAGCAGCCAGAGCGTCCCGGGACAGGGAAGTTTCGAGCAGTACTTC. This codes for CASSQSVPGQGSFEQYF.